The present entry profiles one TCR beta chain with its context. Its antigen target is currently unknown. Base qualities are not at hand, and no much larger clone is one base apart. This record comes from a study of CD8+CD57+ T cells in acquired aplastic anemia (dated by TCRdb to 2016 to 2019). Describing the broader study: On average, sorted CD4+ and CD8+ cells yielded approximately 3 ug of extracted DNA, with a range of about 0.19 to 30 ug. A CD8+CD57+ expansion meant a frequency higher than the mean frequency seen in healthy subjects.

Expansion of CD8+CD57+ cells had been shown by flow cytometry in the patients chosen for sequencing. All patients had severe acquired aplastic anemia diagnosed by International Study of Aplastic Anemia and Agranulocytosis and Camitta criteria. At the time blood was sampled, none of the patients had received any therapy. TCR repertoires of sorted CD4+ and CD8+ blood T cells from severe aplastic anemia patients and healthy subjects were deep-sequenced in the study. In the USA, patient enrollment took place under clinicaltrials.gov protocols 00001620, 01623167, 00001397, 00071045, 00081523 and 00961064. Ficoll-Paque density gradient centrifugation was used to isolate peripheral blood mononuclear cells. Before DNA extraction, CD4+ and CD8+ T cells were sorted by FACS or by magnetic beads. CDR1 and CDR2 are drawn from the germline V gene (reference sequence): LNHDA, SQIVND. Including the terminal cysteine and phenylalanine, the CDR3 comprises 13 residues. Only the CDR3 region is kept as DNA, spanning 39 bases read in frame from base 1. V ends up 5 bases short and J 5 bases short, with an unmatched junction base count of 5.

Overall study outcomes, separate from this receptor: Although twenty-nine CD8+ CDR3 sequences were shared by patients and controls, these sequences appeared highly expressed in patients and within the immunodominant clones of patients. Patients and healthy controls showed no significant difference in CD8+ Simpson's diversity (P=0.060).

TCR beta VDJ combination and CDR3 sequence profiling used genomic DNA as the template. An Illumina HiSeq 2000 was used for TCR repertoire sequencing. The paper's processing steps were these. TRBV/TRBJ rearrangement plots, CDR3 size and DJ length profiles, and Simpson's diversity index were used to assess repertoires. Whichever DNA sequence was most abundant in the deep sequencing data was defined as the immunodominant clone. CDR3 amino acid sequences were checked for sharing across subjects and were also compared against the VDJdb database and published repertoires. TCRdb reran the public reads through fastp at Q25 and MiXCR, keeping productive beta chains. For every CDR3 protein sequence, its rows merge into one entry that carries the most common genes and DNA. TCRdb, not the original authors, processed these V and J calls. For this sample there are about 200,000 distinct CDR3 sequences; roughly 45% appear just once. The biggest ten clones account for approximately 20% of the sample.

This sequence originates from a human donor with aplastic anemia. The material sequenced was sorted CD4+, CD8+, or CD8+CD57+ T cells (not recorded which) from PBMCs. The chain is assembled from TRBV19 and TRBJ2-7; 8 bases in the junction line up with TRBD1. The nucleotide sequence reads as follows: TGTGCCAGTAGTCAACAGGGGGACCACGAGCAGTACTTC. This is translated as CASSQQGDHEQYF.